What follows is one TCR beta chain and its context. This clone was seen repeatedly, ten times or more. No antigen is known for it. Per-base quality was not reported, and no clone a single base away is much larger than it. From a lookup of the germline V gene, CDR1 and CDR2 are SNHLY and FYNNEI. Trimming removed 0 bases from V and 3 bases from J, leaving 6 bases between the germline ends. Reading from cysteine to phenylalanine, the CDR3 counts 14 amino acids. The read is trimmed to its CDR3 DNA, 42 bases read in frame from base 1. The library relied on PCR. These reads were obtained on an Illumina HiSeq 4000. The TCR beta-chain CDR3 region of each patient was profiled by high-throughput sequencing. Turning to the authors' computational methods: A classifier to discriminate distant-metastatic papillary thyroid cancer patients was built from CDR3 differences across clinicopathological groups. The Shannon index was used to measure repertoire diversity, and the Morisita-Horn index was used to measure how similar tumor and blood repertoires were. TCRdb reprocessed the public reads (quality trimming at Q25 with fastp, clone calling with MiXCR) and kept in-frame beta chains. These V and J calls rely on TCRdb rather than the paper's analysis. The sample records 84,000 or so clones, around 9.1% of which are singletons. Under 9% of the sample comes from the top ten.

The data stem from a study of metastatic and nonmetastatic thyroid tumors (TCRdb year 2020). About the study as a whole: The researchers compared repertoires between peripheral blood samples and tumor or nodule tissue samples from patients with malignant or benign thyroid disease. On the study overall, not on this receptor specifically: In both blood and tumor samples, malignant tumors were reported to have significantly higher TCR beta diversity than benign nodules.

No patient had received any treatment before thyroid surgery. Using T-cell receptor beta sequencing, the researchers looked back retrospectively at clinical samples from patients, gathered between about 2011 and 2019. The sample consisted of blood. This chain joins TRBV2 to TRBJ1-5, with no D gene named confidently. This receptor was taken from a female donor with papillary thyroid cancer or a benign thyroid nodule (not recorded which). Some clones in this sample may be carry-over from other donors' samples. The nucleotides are TGTGCCAGCAGTGAAGCCGGGGTCAATCAGCCCCAGCATTTT. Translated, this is CASSEAGVNQPQHF.